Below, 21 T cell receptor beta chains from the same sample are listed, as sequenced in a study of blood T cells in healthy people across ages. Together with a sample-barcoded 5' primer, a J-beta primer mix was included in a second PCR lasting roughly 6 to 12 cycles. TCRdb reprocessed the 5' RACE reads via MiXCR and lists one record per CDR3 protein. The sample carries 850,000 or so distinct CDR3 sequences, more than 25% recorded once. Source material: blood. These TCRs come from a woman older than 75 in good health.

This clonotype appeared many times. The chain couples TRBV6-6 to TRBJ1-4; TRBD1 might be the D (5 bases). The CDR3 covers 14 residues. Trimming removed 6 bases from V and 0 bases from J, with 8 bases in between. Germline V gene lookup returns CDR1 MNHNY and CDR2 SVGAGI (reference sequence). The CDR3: CASSHRSTNEKLFF. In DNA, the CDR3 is TGTGCCAGCAGCCACAGGTCAACTAATGAAAAACTGTTTTTT.

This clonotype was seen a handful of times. The CDR3 sequence is CATTDGGEETQYF. The CDR3 region has the DNA TGTGCCACCACCGACGGAGGGGAAGAGACCCAGTACTTC. The J gene is TRBJ2-5, the V gene TRBV24-1; D possibly corresponds to TRBD2 (6 bases). Germline CDR1 is KGHDR and CDR2 is SFDVKD. The CDR3 runs 13 residues. Trimming pared 8 bases from V and 3 bases from J, leaving 12 bases between.

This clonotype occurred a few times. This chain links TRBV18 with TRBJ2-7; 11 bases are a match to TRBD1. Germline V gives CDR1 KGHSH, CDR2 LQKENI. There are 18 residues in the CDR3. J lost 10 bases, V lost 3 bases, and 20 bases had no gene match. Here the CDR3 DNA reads TGTGCCAGCTCACCTAACCGGATCGGGACAGGGGGACGAGAGACTCAGTACTTC. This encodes CASSPNRIGTGGRETQYF.

The CDR3: CATRLDRDSPLHF. The CDR3 nucleotides read TGTGCCACCAGACTCGACCGGGATTCACCCCTCCACTTT. This chain uses TRBV15 with TRBJ1-6; no definite D call. V dropped 6 bases and J dropped 8 bases, with 11 bases sitting between them. Germline CDR1 reads LNHNV; CDR2 reads YYDKDF (reference sequence). The CDR3 sequence is 13 residues long.

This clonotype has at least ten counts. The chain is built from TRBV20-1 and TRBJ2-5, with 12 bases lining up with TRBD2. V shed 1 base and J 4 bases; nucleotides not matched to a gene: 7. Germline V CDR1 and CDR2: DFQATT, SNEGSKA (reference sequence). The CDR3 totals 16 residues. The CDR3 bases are TGCAGTGCTAGAGCGGCTCTAGCGGGGGGGCCAGAGACCCAGTACTTC. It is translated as CSARAALAGGPETQYF.

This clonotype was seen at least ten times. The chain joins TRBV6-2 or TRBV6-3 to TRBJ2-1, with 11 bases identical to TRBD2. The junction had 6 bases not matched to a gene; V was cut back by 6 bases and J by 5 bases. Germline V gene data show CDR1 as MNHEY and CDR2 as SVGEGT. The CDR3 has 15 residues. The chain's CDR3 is CASRAGTSGNNEQFF. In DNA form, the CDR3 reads TGTGCCAGCAGGGCCGGGACTAGCGGCAACAATGAGCAGTTCTTC.

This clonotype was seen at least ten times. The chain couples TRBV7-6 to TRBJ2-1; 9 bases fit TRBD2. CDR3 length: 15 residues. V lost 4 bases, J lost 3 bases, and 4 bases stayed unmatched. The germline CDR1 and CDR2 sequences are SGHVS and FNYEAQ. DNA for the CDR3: TGTGCCAGCAGCTATAGCGGGGGTTTCTACAATGAGCAGTTCTTC. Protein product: CASSYSGGFYNEQFF.

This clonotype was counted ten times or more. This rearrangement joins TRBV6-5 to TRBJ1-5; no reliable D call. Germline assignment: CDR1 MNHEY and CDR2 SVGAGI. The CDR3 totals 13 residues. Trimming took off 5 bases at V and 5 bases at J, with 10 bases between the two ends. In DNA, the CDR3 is TGTGCCAGCAGTCCCAAGGTGCATCAGCCCCAGCATTTT. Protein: CASSPKVHQPQHF.

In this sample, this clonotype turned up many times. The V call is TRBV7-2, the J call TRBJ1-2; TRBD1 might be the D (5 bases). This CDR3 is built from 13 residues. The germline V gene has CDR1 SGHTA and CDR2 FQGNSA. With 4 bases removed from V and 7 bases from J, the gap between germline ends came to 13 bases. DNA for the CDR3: TGTGCCAGCAGCTCCCAGGGTAATCGTGGCTACACCTTC. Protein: CASSSQGNRGYTF.

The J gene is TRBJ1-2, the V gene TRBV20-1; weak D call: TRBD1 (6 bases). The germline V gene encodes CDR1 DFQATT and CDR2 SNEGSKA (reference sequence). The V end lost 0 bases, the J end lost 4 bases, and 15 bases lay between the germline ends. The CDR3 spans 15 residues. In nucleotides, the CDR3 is TGCAGTGCTAGAGACCGGGACACCAGAATCTATGGCTACACCTTC. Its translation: CSARDRDTRIYGYTF.

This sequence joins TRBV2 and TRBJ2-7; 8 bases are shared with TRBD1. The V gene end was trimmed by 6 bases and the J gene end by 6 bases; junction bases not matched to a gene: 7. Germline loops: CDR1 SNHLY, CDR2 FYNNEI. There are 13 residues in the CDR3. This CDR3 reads CASRTGVRGEQYF. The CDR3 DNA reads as TGTGCCAGCAGGACAGGGGTCCGCGGCGAGCAGTACTTC.

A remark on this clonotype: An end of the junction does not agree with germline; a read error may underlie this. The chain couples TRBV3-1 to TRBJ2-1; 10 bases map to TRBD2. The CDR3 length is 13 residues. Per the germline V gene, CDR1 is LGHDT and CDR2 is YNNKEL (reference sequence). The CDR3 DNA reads TGTGCCAGCAGCCAAGATAGAGCGGGGGGGCACGTCTTC. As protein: CASSQDRAGGHVF.

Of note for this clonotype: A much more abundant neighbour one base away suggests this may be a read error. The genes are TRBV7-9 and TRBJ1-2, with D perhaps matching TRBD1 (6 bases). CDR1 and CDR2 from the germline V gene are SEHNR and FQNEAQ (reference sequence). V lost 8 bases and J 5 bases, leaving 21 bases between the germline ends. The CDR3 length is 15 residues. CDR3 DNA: TGTGCCAGCGGATCGGGACACAACGCGAGATATGGCTACACCTTC. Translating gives CASGSGHNARYGYTF.

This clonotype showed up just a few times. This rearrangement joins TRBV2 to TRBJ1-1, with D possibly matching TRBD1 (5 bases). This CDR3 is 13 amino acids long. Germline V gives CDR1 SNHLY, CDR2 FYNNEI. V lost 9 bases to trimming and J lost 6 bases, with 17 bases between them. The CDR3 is CASRDWRKAEAFF. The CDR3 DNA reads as TGTGCCAGTAGGGACTGGAGGAAGGCTGAAGCTTTCTTT. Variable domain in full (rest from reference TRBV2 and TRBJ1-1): EPEVTQTPSHQVTQMGQEVILRCVPISNHLYFYWYRQILGQKVEFLVSFYNNEISEKSEIFDDQFSVERPDGSNFTLKIRSTKLEDSAMYFCASRDWRKAEAFFGQGTRLTVV.

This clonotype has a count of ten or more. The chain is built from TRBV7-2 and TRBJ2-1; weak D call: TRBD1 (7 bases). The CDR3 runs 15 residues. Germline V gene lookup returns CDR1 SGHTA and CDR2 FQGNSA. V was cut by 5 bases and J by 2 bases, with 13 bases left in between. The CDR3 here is CASSEGGGAYNEQFF. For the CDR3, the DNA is TGTGCCAGCAGCGAAGGAGGGGGCGCCTACAATGAGCAGTTCTTC.

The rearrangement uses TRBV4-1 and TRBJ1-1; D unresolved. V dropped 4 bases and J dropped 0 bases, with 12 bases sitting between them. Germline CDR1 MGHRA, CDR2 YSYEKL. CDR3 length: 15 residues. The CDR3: CASSLTRIMNTEAFF. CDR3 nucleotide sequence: TGCGCCAGCAGCCTCACGCGGATCATGAACACTGAAGCTTTCTTT.

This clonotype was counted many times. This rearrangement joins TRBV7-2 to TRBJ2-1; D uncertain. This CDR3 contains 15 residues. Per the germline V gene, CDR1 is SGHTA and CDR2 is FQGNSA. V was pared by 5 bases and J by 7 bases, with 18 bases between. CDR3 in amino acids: CASSPQWAPLNEQFF. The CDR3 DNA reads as TGTGCCAGCAGCCCGCAGTGGGCCCCACTAAATGAGCAGTTCTTC.

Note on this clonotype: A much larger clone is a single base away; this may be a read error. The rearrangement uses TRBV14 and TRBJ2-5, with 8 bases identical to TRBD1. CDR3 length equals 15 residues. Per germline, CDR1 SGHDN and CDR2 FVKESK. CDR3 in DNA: TGTGCCAGCAGCCTCATCGGGACAGGCCAAGAGGCCCAGTACTTC. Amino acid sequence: CASSLIGTGQEAQYF.

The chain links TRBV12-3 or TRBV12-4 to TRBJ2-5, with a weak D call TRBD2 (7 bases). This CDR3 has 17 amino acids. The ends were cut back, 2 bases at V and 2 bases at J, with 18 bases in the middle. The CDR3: CASSLKGGGGHQETQYF. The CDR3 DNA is TGTGCCAGCAGTTTAAAAGGAGGGGGGGGCCATCAAGAGACCCAGTACTTC.

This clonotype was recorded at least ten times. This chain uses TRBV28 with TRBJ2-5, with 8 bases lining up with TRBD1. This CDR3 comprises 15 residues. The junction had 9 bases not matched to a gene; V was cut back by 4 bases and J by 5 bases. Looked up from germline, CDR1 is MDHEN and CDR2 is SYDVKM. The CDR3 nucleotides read TGTGCCAGCAGTTCCACGGTGGACAGGGCGGAGACCCAGTACTTC. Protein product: CASSSTVDRAETQYF.

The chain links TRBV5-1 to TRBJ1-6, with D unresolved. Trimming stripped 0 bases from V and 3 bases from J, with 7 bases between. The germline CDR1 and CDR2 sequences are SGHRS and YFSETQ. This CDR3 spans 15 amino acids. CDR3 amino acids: CASSLDASYNSPLHF. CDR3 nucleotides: TGCGCCAGCAGCTTGGACGCCAGCTATAATTCACCCCTCCACTTT.